These 19 T cell receptor beta chains originate from one sample sequenced in a study of Tregs in tolerant kidney transplant recipients. TCRdb keeps only in-frame clones here, not all; method: immunoSEQ multiplex PCR. There are about 48,000 clones in the sample, with about 0.76% held by the top ten. The source material was CD4+ T cells from blood, sampled before the transplant. The receptor set was obtained from a human donor who received a combined kidney and bone marrow transplant.

In the case of this clone: The DNA ends 3 residues before the CDR3 does, and the rest of the CDR3 is filled in from the germline J gene. V usage is TRBV7-2 and J usage is TRBJ2-7; unclear D gene. The germline V gene encodes CDR1 SGHTA and CDR2 FQGNSA. The CDR3 sequence is 11 residues long. Trimming took 1 base from V and 6 from J, leaving 4 bases between them. The part of the CDR3 DNA that was read is TGTGCCAGCAGCTTAGTCGGCGAG. It codes for CASSLVGE. The full CDR3 protein is CASSLVGEQYF.

In the case of this clone: The read comes to an end 3 residues before the CDR3 does, leaving the germline J gene to fill in the end. The genes are TRBV18 and TRBJ1-5; 7 positions agree with TRBD1. This CDR3 spans 15 amino acids. Germline V CDR1 and CDR2: KGHSH, LQKENI. V shed 3 bases, J shed 5 bases, and the junction held 7 bases outside the gene matches. The sequenced CDR3 bases are TGTGCCAGCTCACCGGGGCGACAGGGTTATCAGCCC. This gives the protein CASSPGRQGYQP. The CDR3 reads in full as CASSPGRQGYQPQHF.

A note on this clone: The read falls 3 residues short of the CDR3 end, and the missing part is taken from the germline J gene. This chain uses TRBV7-2 with TRBJ1-1; the D gene is possibly TRBD1 (6 bases). CDR1 and CDR2 (germline): SGHTA, FQGNSA. Trimming shortened V by 1 base and J by 5 bases, and 11 bases separated the two germline ends. The CDR3 consists of 14 residues. The CDR3 DNA, read in part, is TGTGCCAGCAGCTTAGGGGGGCCAATGACTGAA. It is translated as CASSLGGPMTE. The whole CDR3 is CASSLGGPMTEAFF. Supplemented by reference TRBV7-2 and TRBJ1-1, the full variable domain reads GAGVSQSPSNKVTEKGKDVELRCDPISGHTALYWYRQSLGQGLEFLIYFQGNSAPDKSGLPSDRFSAERTGGSVSTLTIQRTQQEDSAVYLCASSLGGPMTEAFFGQGTRLTVV.

With respect to this clone: The CDR3 extends 3 residues past the end of the read, so its final part is completed from the germline J gene. The chain joins TRBV19 to TRBJ1-5, with 9 bases matching TRBD1. J gave up 6 bases and V 1 base, and 7 bases lay outside the gene matches. The CDR3 consists of 16 residues. Germline CDR1 is LNHDA and CDR2 is SQIVND (reference sequence). The CDR3 protein is CASSIATGGSGQPQHF. CDR3 DNA, as far as it was read: TGTGCCAGTAGTATAGCTACAGGGGGCTCGGGTCAGCCC. Complete variable domain (other parts from reference TRBV19 and TRBJ1-5): DGGITQSPKYLFRKEGQNVTLSCEQNLNHDAMYWYRQDPGQGLRLIYYSQIVNDFQKGDIAEGYSVSREKKESFPLTVTSAQKNPTAFYLCASSIATGGSGQPQHFGDGTRLSIL.

Comment on this clone: The CDR3 end falls 3 residues outside the read, so it is completed with the germline J gene. V is TRBV2 and J is TRBJ2-7, with TRBD1 matching 7 bases. Germline V lookup: CDR1 SNHLY, CDR2 FYNNEI. Trimming at V came to 4 bases and at J to 6 bases, leaving 12 bases not matched to a gene. The CDR3 contains 15 residues. The covered CDR3 bases are TGTGCCAGCAGTGGACTACCGGGACAGTGGGGCGAG. This sequence encodes CASSGLPGQWGE. The whole CDR3 region reads CASSGLPGQWGEQYF.

About this clone itself: The read stops 3 residues short of the end of the CDR3; the missing end is completed from the germline J gene. The genes are TRBV2 and TRBJ1-5; D might be TRBD1 (5 bases). V lost 1 base to trimming and J lost 3 bases, with 13 bases between them. Germline V CDR1 and CDR2: SNHLY, FYNNEI. This CDR3 region has 16 residues. Incomplete CDR3 DNA: TGTGCCAGCAGTGAAGGCAGGGCCGGGCCCAATCAGCCC. Translated: CASSEGRAGPNQP. The complete CDR3 sequence is CASSEGRAGPNQPQHF. Variable domain in full (rest from reference TRBV2 and TRBJ1-5): EPEVTQTPSHQVTQMGQEVILRCVPISNHLYFYWYRQILGQKVEFLVSFYNNEISEKSEIFDDQFSVERPDGSNFTLKIRSTKLEDSAMYFCASSEGRAGPNQPQHFGDGTRLSIL.

On this clone itself: Coverage ceases 3 residues before the CDR3 finishes, and the germline J gene fills in the end. This chain uses TRBV19 with TRBJ2-6; 12 bases agree with TRBD2. J gave up 2 bases and V 8 bases, and 13 bases lay outside the gene matches. The germline gives CDR1 LNHDA, CDR2 SQIVND (reference sequence). The CDR3 covers 19 residues. CDR3 DNA (partial): TGTGCCAGTTCCCTAGTACTCCTAGCGGGAGGGCCTGGGGCCAACGTC. Translation gives CASSLVLLAGGPGANV. The complete CDR3 reads CASSLVLLAGGPGANVLTF. Full variable domain (remainder filled in from reference TRBV19 and TRBJ2-6): DGGITQSPKYLFRKEGQNVTLSCEQNLNHDAMYWYRQDPGQGLRLIYYSQIVNDFQKGDIAEGYSVSREKKESFPLTVTSAQKNPTAFYLCASSLVLLAGGPGANVLTFGAGSRLTVL.

The DNA read from the CDR3 is TGTGCCAGCAGTTCGGGACTAGCGTATCAAGAGACC. This translates into CASSSGLAYQET. The entire CDR3 sequence reads CASSSGLAYQETQYF. J is TRBJ2-5 and V is TRBV2; 10 bases agree with TRBD2. The read stops 3 residues short of the end of the CDR3; the missing end is completed from the germline J gene. The CDR3 loop spans 15 amino acids. J was trimmed by 2 bases and V by 5 bases; bases with no gene match: 5. Germline CDR1 SNHLY, CDR2 FYNNEI.

With regard to this clone: Read data end 3 residues before the CDR3 end; the end is taken from the germline J gene. This rearrangement joins TRBV7-2 to TRBJ2-7; a weak D match, TRBD1 (5 bases). The V end was cut by 1 base, the J end by 0 bases, with 10 bases between. Germline V gene lookup returns CDR1 SGHTA and CDR2 FQGNSA. The CDR3 has 15 residues. CDR3: CASSLGQGSSYEQYF. CDR3 DNA, as far as it was read: TGTGCCAGCAGCTTAGGGCAGGGTAGCTCCTACGAG.

Worth noting for this clone: With the read ending 3 residues before the CDR3 end, the germline J gene is used to fill in that end. The rearrangement joins TRBV18 to TRBJ2-5; D not resolved. Germline CDR1 is KGHSH and CDR2 is LQKENI. The CDR3 sequence is 13 residues long. The ends were cut back, 0 bases at V and 5 bases at J, with 7 bases in the middle. CDR3 sequence: CASSPPGMETQYF. The part of the CDR3 DNA that was read is TGTGCCAGCTCACCACCGGGCATGGAGACC.

About this clone: The read ends 3 residues before the CDR3 terminus; that terminus is restored from the germline J gene. This sequence joins TRBV29-1 and TRBJ2-7, with TRBD1 identical over 10 bases. The CDR3 has 14 amino acids. Trimming at V came to 6 bases and at J to 0 bases, leaving 5 bases not matched to a gene. CDR1 and CDR2 from the germline V gene are SQVTM and ANQGSEA. Incomplete CDR3 DNA: TGCAGCGTAAAACGGACAGGGGGCTCCTACGAG. This sequence encodes CSVKRTGGSYE. The whole CDR3 reads CSVKRTGGSYEQYF.

Regarding this clone: The CDR3 is cut off 3 residues early in the read; its end comes from the germline J gene. J is TRBJ2-5 and V is TRBV18; tentatively, D is TRBD2 (6 bases). CDR3 length equals 14 residues. Germline values: CDR1 KGHSH, CDR2 LQKENI. V was pared by 4 bases and J by 3 bases, with 12 bases between. The CDR3: CASSRLATKETQYF. The part of the CDR3 DNA that was read is TGTGCCAGCTCACGGCTAGCGACGAAAGAGACC.

For this clone: The CDR3 extends 3 residues past the end of the read, so its final part is completed from the germline J gene. The V gene is TRBV19, the J gene TRBJ2-7; 14 positions match TRBD2. The V gene end was trimmed by 5 bases and the J gene end by 5 bases; junction bases not matched to a gene: 11. The length of the CDR3 is 17 residues. Germline CDR1 is LNHDA and CDR2 is SQIVND (reference sequence). The sequenced CDR3 bases are TGTGCCAGTAGTCCTAGACGGGGACTAGCGGGAGTAAACGAG. Its protein is CASSPRRGLAGVNE. The whole CDR3 protein is CASSPRRGLAGVNEQYF.

The CDR3 loop is CASSPPEGYGYTF. The CDR3 DNA, read in part, is TGTGCCAGCTCACCACCGGAGGGCTATGGC. The chain couples TRBV18 to TRBJ1-2; D remains ambiguous. The DNA ends 3 residues before the CDR3 does, and the rest of the CDR3 is filled in from the germline J gene. Trimming left V 0 bases short and J 4 bases short, with 6 bases between. The CDR3 extends over 13 amino acids. Germline V CDR1 and CDR2: KGHSH, LQKENI.

As regards this clone: The CDR3 goes on 3 residues after the read ends, and that part is filled in from the germline J gene. This sequence joins TRBV29-1 and TRBJ2-7; D is possibly TRBD2 (5 bases). Germline V CDR1 and CDR2: SQVTM, ANQGSEA. V was trimmed by 5 bases and J by 3 bases, leaving 14 bases between them. The CDR3 is made up of 13 amino acids. This chain's CDR3 is CSVSGLSLYEQYF. Partial CDR3 DNA: TGCAGCGTTAGCGGATTGAGCCTCTACGAG.

For this clone: The read terminates 3 residues ahead of where the CDR3 ends, so the germline J gene completes it. J is TRBJ2-5 and V is TRBV5-5; D call uncertain. CDR1 and CDR2 from the germline V gene are SGHKS and YYEKEE (reference sequence). CDR3 size: 12 residues. Trimming left V 4 bases short and J 5 bases short, with 9 bases between. The CDR3 sequence: CASSQVRETQYF. The sequenced part of the CDR3 DNA is TGTGCCAGCAGCCAGGTCCGGGAGACC.

As concerns this clone: Read coverage stops 3 residues before the CDR3 terminus; the germline J gene supplies the remainder. The gene calls are TRBV7-6 and TRBJ1-6; D uncertain. The CDR3 is 13 amino acids. Germline V gives CDR1 SGHVS, CDR2 FNYEAQ. The sequenced CDR3 bases are TGTGCCAGCAGCTTAAGCAGGAGGGCCCCC. Protein product: CASSLSRRAP. In full, the CDR3 reads CASSLSRRAPLHF.

A remark on this clone: The CDR3 end is not reached by the read, which stops 3 residues before it; the germline J gene fills it in. V usage is TRBV7-2 and J usage is TRBJ2-2; tentatively, D is TRBD1 (6 bases). CDR3 length: 14 amino acids. The germline CDR1 and CDR2 sequences are SGHTA and FQGNSA. V lost 11 bases and J lost 2, with 15 bases in between. The CDR3 here is CALGAQVNTGELFF. The part of the CDR3 DNA that was read is TGTGCCCTGGGGGCACAGGTCAACACCGGGGAG.

In the case of this clone: The read stops 3 residues short of the end of the CDR3; the missing end is completed from the germline J gene. V gene TRBV5-4 combines with J gene TRBJ2-1, with a tentative D call TRBD1 (6 bases). The V and J ends lost 3 bases and 8 bases respectively, with 18 bases between them. Germline CDR1 is SGHNT and CDR2 is YYREEE (reference sequence). CDR3 size: 15 residues. CDR3 in amino acids: CASSSNVRGRDEQFF. The sequenced CDR3 bases are TGTGCCAGCAGCTCCAATGTAAGGGGGAGAGATGAG.